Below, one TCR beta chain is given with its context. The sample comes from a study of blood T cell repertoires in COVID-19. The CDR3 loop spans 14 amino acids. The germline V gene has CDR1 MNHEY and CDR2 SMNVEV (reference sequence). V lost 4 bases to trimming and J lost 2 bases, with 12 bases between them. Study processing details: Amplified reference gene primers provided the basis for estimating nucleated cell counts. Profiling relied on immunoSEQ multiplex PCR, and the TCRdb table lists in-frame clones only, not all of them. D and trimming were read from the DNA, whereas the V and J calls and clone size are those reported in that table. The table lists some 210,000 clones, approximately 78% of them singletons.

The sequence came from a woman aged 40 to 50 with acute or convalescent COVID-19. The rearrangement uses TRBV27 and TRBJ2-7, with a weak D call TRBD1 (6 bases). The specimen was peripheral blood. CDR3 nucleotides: TGTGCCAGCAGTTCTTGGACAGCTACCTACGAGCAGTACTTC. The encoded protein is CASSSWTATYEQYF.